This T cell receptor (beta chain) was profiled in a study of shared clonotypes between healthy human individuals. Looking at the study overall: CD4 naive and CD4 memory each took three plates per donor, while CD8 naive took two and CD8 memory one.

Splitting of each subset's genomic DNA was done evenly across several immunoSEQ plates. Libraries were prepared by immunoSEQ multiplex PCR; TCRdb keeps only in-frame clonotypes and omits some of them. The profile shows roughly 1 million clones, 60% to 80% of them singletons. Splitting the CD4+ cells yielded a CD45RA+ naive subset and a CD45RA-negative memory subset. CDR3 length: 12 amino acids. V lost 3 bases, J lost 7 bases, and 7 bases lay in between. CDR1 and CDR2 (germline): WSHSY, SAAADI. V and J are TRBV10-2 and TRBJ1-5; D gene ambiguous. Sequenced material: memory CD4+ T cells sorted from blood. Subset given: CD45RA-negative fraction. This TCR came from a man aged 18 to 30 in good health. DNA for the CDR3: TGCGCCAGCAGTGAAAAGACGCAGCCCCAGCATTTT. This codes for CASSEKTQPQHF.